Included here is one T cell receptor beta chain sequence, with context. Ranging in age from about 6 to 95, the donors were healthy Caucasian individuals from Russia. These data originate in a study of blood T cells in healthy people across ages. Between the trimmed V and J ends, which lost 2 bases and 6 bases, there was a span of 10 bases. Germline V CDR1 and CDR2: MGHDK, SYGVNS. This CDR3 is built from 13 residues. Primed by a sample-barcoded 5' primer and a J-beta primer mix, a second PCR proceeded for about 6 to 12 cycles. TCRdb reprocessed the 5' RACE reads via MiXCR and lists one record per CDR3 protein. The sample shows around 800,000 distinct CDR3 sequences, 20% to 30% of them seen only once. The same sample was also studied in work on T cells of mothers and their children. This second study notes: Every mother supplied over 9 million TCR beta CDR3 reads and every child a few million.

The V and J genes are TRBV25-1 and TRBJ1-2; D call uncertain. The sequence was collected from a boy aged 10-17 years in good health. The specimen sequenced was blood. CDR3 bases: TGTGCCAGCAGTGAAGAATTCTCCGATGGCTACACCTTC. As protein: CASSEEFSDGYTF.